The clone carrying this TCR beta chain turned up a few times. TCRdb reprocessed the RT-PCR reads with MiXCR, giving one entry per CDR3 protein. The sample includes approximately 220,000 distinct CDR3 sequences, around 40% seen only once; the top ten take 11%. Germline lookup yields CDR1 DFQATT and CDR2 SNEGSKA (reference sequence). This CDR3 has 15 residues. Trimming cost V 5 bases and J 10 bases; bases outside gene matches: 12. The entry originates in a study of patients and donors after allogeneic stem cell transplantation. Sample: blood, either unsorted or a sorted T cell fraction (not recorded which). The chain couples TRBV20-1 to TRBJ1-6; 9 bases map to TRBD1. This receptor was obtained from a human donor who was either an allogeneic HSCT recipient or a stem cell or donor lymphocyte infusion donor (not recorded which). It is not recorded whose cells these are; they may come from a transplant donor. The CDR3: CSARRTGEARSPLHF. CDR3 DNA: TGCAGTGCTCGCCGGACAGGGGAGGCCCGGTCACCCCTCCACTTT.